A few counts support the clone carrying this T cell receptor beta chain. Its antigen is as yet unknown. The CDR3 covers 11 residues. Germline V gene lookup returns CDR1 SNHLY and CDR2 FYNNEI. V was shortened by 6 bases and J by 9 bases, with 9 bases between the two germline ends. Attachment of unique molecular identifiers to individual cDNA molecules was performed in the library. Per the original methods: A typical sample had 95,638 TCRs, with roughly 20,000 to 690,600 overall. Via MiXCR, TCRdb re-called the RACE reads, giving one row per CDR3 protein. TCRdb's processing, not the authors', yielded these V and J calls. The sample carries roughly 120,000 distinct CDR3 sequences, approximately 9.5% recorded once. The sample belongs to a study of human T cells and chemical hapten exposure. Overall study results and limits: Following DPC sensitization, TCRs present above 1 in 1000 frequency showed no change.

As to time point: healthy volunteer bleed at 2 weeks. Before extraction, the whole blood was not fractionated, and total RNA was taken from it. The chain has TRBV2 and TRBJ2-1, with D possibly TRBD1 on 6 matching bases. Sequenced material: whole blood. This TCR derives from a male donor in good health. Some clones in this sample may be carry-over from other donors' samples. The CDR3 is CASSRGIEQFF. CDR3 nucleotide sequence: TGTGCCAGCAGCAGGGGAATTGAGCAGTTCTTC.